This passage covers 27 T cell receptor beta chains from one sample sequenced in a study of blood T cell repertoires in COVID-19. This table comes from immunoSEQ multiplex PCR, and its TCRdb copy is limited to in-frame clones, with some not included. The sample lists about 81,000 clones, about 89% occurring once. The material sequenced was PBMCs or T cells enriched from blood (not recorded which). The receptors stem from a woman in her fifties or sixties with acute COVID-19.

The chain has TRBV18 and TRBJ1-1; D not resolved. Germline V gene sequence: CDR1 KGHSH, CDR2 LQKENI. V lost 1 base and J lost 0, with 12 bases in between. The CDR3 is made up of 16 amino acids. CDR3 in DNA: TGTGCCAGCTCACCACTAAACCCCGGTTTGAACACTGAAGCTTTCTTT. Translation: CASSPLNPGLNTEAFF.

CDR3 amino acids: CASSPRQGAANYGYTF. CDR3 bases: TGTGCCAGCAGCCCTCGCCAGGGGGCAGCTAACTATGGCTACACCTTC. The rearrangement links TRBV3-1 (or the pseudogene TRBV3-2) to TRBJ1-2; 8 nucleotides agree with TRBD1. Losses at the gene ends were 4 bases for V and 0 bases for J; bases not matched to a gene: 7. Germline loops: CDR1 LGHDT, CDR2 YNNKEL (reference sequence). This CDR3 has 16 amino acids.

The chain is built from TRBV15 and TRBJ1-3; 7 positions agree with TRBD1. CDR1 LNHNV and CDR2 YYDKDF come from the germline V gene (reference sequence). This CDR3 has 17 amino acids. V was pared by 4 bases and J by 2 bases, with 11 bases of the junction left unmatched. The CDR3 DNA follows: TGTGCCACCAGCAAGATGGCGGCAGGGGGGACTGGAAACACCATATATTTT. Protein sequence: CATSKMAAGGTGNTIYF.

The V and J genes are TRBV6-5 and TRBJ1-5; D is unclear. This CDR3 is 14 amino acids long. Germline loops: CDR1 MNHEY, CDR2 SVGAGI. With 9 bases removed from V and 0 bases from J, the gap between germline ends came to 12 bases. The CDR3 DNA is TGTGCCAGTCTTGGCAGTTATAGCAATCAGCCCCAGCATTTT. Its protein product is CASLGSYSNQPQHF.

The chain recombines TRBV25-1 with TRBJ2-7, with 9 bases matching TRBD2. The CDR3 is made up of 15 amino acids. The V gene end was trimmed by 4 bases and the J gene end by 4 bases; junction bases not matched to a gene: 8. The germline gives CDR1 MGHDK, CDR2 SYGVNS. The CDR3 here is CASSALPSGKYEQYF. CDR3 nucleotide sequence: TGTGCCAGCAGTGCGCTTCCTAGCGGGAAATACGAGCAGTACTTC.

The rearrangement joins TRBV12-3 or TRBV12-4 to TRBJ1-5; unclear D gene. V lost 3 bases and J 4 bases, leaving 7 bases between the germline ends. CDR3 size: 13 residues. In DNA form, the CDR3 reads TGTGCCAGCAGTTTGAGAGGAAATCAGCCCCAGCATTTT. This encodes CASSLRGNQPQHF.

The V gene is TRBV7-9, the J gene TRBJ1-4; 12 bases align to TRBD1. CDR3 size: 17 residues. The germline V gene encodes CDR1 SEHNR and CDR2 FQNEAQ (reference sequence). With 3 bases clipped from V and 4 bases from J, the junction kept 6 bases outside the gene matches. CDR3 sequence reads: CASSFGTGGPLNEKLFF. In DNA form, the CDR3 reads TGTGCCAGCAGCTTTGGGACAGGGGGCCCCCTTAATGAAAAACTGTTTTTT.

V gene TRBV27 combines with J gene TRBJ1-2, with 8 bases fitting TRBD1. This CDR3 has 15 residues. Germline V gene lookup returns CDR1 MNHEY and CDR2 SMNVEV (reference sequence). With 4 bases clipped from V and 4 bases from J, the junction kept 8 bases outside the gene matches. The CDR3 DNA reads as TGTGCCAGCAGTTCCGCGGGACAGGTCATCTATGGCTACACCTTC. This sequence encodes CASSSAGQVIYGYTF.

The chain links TRBV5-1 to TRBJ2-7, with 8 bases aligning to TRBD1. The CDR3 has 15 residues. Trimming at V came to 1 base and at J to 4 bases, leaving 7 bases not matched to a gene. CDR1 and CDR2 (germline): SGHRS, YFSETQ. As DNA, the CDR3 is TGCGCCAGCAGCTTGTTCGCAGGGGGCCATTACGAGCAGTACTTC. Its protein is CASSLFAGGHYEQYF.

This sequence joins TRBV11-3 and TRBJ2-1; 7 positions agree with TRBD1. After removal of 5 bases from V and 3 bases from J, the junction contained 13 bases not matched to a gene. CDR1 and CDR2 (germline): SGHNT, YENEEA. CDR3 size: 17 residues. The CDR3 region is CASSHVRDSVFYNEQFF. Written as DNA, the CDR3 is TGTGCCAGCAGCCACGTCAGGGACAGCGTTTTCTACAATGAGCAGTTCTTC. The whole variable domain, filled in from reference TRBV11-3 and TRBJ2-1, reads EAGVVQSPRYKIIEKKQPVAFWCNPISGHNTLYWYLQNLGQGPELLIRYENEEAVDDSQLPKDRFSAERLKGVDSTLKIQPAELGDSAVYLCASSHVRDSVFYNEQFFGPGTRLTVL.

V is TRBV6-5 and J is TRBJ2-3, with D possibly TRBD2 on 6 matching bases. V shed 0 bases and J shed 1 base, with 11 bases lying between them. CDR3 length equals 16 residues. Germline CDR1 is MNHEY and CDR2 is SVGAGI. The CDR3 here is CASSYSGGVRTDTQYF. DNA for the CDR3: TGTGCCAGCAGTTACTCTGGCGGGGTACGCACAGATACGCAGTATTTT.

This clone was seen a few times. This chain uses TRBV10-3 with TRBJ2-2, with 9 bases aligning to TRBD1. The CDR3 runs to 16 residues. The V segment lost 9 bases and the J segment 5 bases; nucleotides outside the gene matches: 13. The germline CDR1 and CDR2 sequences are ENHRY and SYGVKD. CDR3 protein: CAIGGVQGAFTGELFF. Here the CDR3 DNA reads TGTGCCATTGGAGGGGTACAGGGGGCATTTACCGGGGAGCTGTTTTTT.

In DNA, the CDR3 is TGTGCCAGCAGGATACTACAGGGGTCGAACACCGGGGAGCTGTTTTTT. The encoded protein is CASRILQGSNTGELFF. The chain uses TRBV27 and TRBJ2-2; 7 nucleotides match TRBD1. This CDR3 has 16 residues. CDR1 is MNHEY and CDR2 is SMNVEV in the germline V gene (reference sequence). Trimming cost V 6 bases and J 0 bases; bases outside gene matches: 7.

This clone came up once. CDR3 nucleotides: TGTGCCAGCAGCCCCCGGGACAGGGAAGCTTTCTTT. This gives the protein CASSPRDREAFF. The rearrangement uses TRBV12-3 or TRBV12-4 and TRBJ1-1; 8 nucleotides align to TRBD1. V trimming: 6 bases; J trimming: 8 bases; junction bases outside the gene matches: 5. This CDR3 spans 12 amino acids.

The chain carries TRBV2 and TRBJ1-2, with a tentative D call TRBD1 (5 bases). CDR3 length equals 14 residues. V dropped 5 bases and J dropped 3 bases, with 13 bases sitting between them. Germline V gene lookup returns CDR1 SNHLY and CDR2 FYNNEI. CDR3 residues: CASSQQESDYGYTF. CDR3 DNA sequence: TGTGCCAGCAGTCAACAGGAAAGCGACTATGGCTACACCTTC.

The chain couples TRBV4-1 to TRBJ2-1; D might be TRBD1 (6 bases). The CDR3 has 15 residues. Deletions cut 3 bases from V and 6 bases from J, with 15 bases between. Germline V gene sequence: CDR1 MGHRA, CDR2 YSYEKL. The CDR3 loop is CASSQGGQWGNEQFF. CDR3 sequence (DNA): TGCGCCAGCAGCCAGGGCGGACAGTGGGGCAATGAGCAGTTCTTC.

The V gene is TRBV19, the J gene TRBJ1-1; 8 bases fit TRBD1. V was clipped by 3 bases and J by 5 bases; unmatched bases: 8. The length of the CDR3 is 15 residues. Germline lookup yields CDR1 LNHDA and CDR2 SQIVND (reference sequence). CDR3 loop: CASSILGQAGTEAFF. CDR3 DNA sequence: TGTGCCAGTAGTATCCTGGGACAGGCGGGGACTGAAGCTTTCTTT.

V usage is TRBV18 and J usage is TRBJ2-7, with 8 bases identical to TRBD1. This CDR3 spans 14 amino acids. The ends lost 3 bases at V and 5 bases at J; junction bases unmatched: 6. Germline-derived CDR1 and CDR2 are KGHSH and LQKENI. The CDR3: CASSPGTGLDEQYF. CDR3 nucleotides: TGTGCCAGCTCACCCGGGACAGGACTTGACGAGCAGTACTTC.

DNA for the CDR3: TGTGCCTCCGTGGGGGGTGGAAACACCATATATTTT. This gives the protein CASVGGGNTIYF. J is TRBJ1-3 and V is TRBV3-1 (or the pseudogene TRBV3-2); TRBD1 might be the D (5 bases). Germline values: CDR1 LGHDT, CDR2 YNNKEL (reference sequence). The V end lost 11 bases, the J end lost 3 bases, and 11 bases lay between the germline ends. The CDR3 covers 12 residues.

V usage is TRBV11-2 and J usage is TRBJ1-2; 10 positions match TRBD1. With V trimmed by 5 bases and J by 8 bases, 5 bases remained unmatched. Germline V gene lookup returns CDR1 SGHAT and CDR2 FQNNGV. The CDR3 consists of 13 residues. Here the CDR3 DNA reads TGTGCCAGCAGCCCCGGACAGGGGGTGGGCTACACCTTC. Protein: CASSPGQGVGYTF.

The chain is built from TRBV9 and TRBJ1-1; D perhaps matches TRBD1 (6 bases). The CDR3 loop spans 15 amino acids. Trimming shortened V by 4 bases and J by 5 bases, and 18 bases separated the two germline ends. CDR1 is SGDLS and CDR2 is YYNGEE in the germline V gene. The CDR3 is CASSPTPTGTTEAFF. The CDR3 nucleotides are TGTGCCAGCAGCCCCACCCCCACCGGGACAACTGAAGCTTTCTTT.

The V gene is TRBV7-2, the J gene TRBJ2-5, with 11 nucleotides matching TRBD2. The CDR3 contains 15 residues. V was clipped by 4 bases and J by 0 bases; unmatched bases: 1. Per germline, CDR1 SGHTA and CDR2 FQGNSA. CDR3 sequence: CASSWTSGYQETQYF. CDR3 nucleotide sequence: TGTGCCAGCAGCTGGACTAGCGGGTACCAAGAGACCCAGTACTTC.

V gene TRBV2 combines with J gene TRBJ2-7; 9 positions match TRBD2. Germline trimming cut 4 bases from V and 7 bases from J; bases unmatched to any gene: 8. Germline V gene sequence: CDR1 SNHLY, CDR2 FYNNEI. CDR3 length: 14 amino acids. CDR3 in amino acids: CASSGLAASLEQYF. CDR3 bases: TGTGCCAGCAGTGGACTAGCGGCTTCGTTAGAGCAGTACTTC.

The rearrangement uses TRBV5-6 and TRBJ2-1, with D maybe TRBD2 (5 bases). Germline V gene data show CDR1 as SGHDT and CDR2 as YYEEEE. Trimming pared 0 bases from V and 0 bases from J, leaving 7 bases between. The CDR3 covers 15 residues. The DNA for the CDR3 is TGTGCCAGCAGCTTGGCCAGCGGCTCCTACAATGAGCAGTTCTTC. It translates to CASSLASGSYNEQFF.

The chain carries TRBV4-3 and TRBJ2-7, with 8 positions matching TRBD2. CDR1 is LGHNA and CDR2 is YSLEER in the germline V gene. V lost 0 bases and J lost 10; bases outside the gene matches: 5. The CDR3 runs 13 residues. DNA of the CDR3: TGCGCCAGCAGCCAAGAGACTAGCGAGAGACAGTACTTC. It specifies CASSQETSERQYF.

This clone was seen only once. V usage is TRBV27 and J usage is TRBJ1-2; unclear D gene. The CDR3 contains 13 residues. V was clipped by 3 bases and J by 4 bases, with 9 bases between them. Germline CDR1 reads MNHEY; CDR2 reads SMNVEV (reference sequence). The CDR3 nucleotides read TGTGCCAGCAGTTTCGCCCGGGGCTATGGCTACACCTTC. It codes for CASSFARGYGYTF.

Concerning this clone itself: A junction end diverges from the germline sequence, so it may reflect a read error. The chain joins TRBV15 to TRBJ1-2, with 9 bases fitting TRBD1. CDR3 length: 17 amino acids. Germline loops: CDR1 LNHNV, CDR2 YYDKDF (reference sequence). DNA for the CDR3: TGTGTCACCAGCAGAGATATCGGCTCGGGACAGGGAAATGGCTACACCTTC. This codes for CVTSRDIGSGQGNGYTF.